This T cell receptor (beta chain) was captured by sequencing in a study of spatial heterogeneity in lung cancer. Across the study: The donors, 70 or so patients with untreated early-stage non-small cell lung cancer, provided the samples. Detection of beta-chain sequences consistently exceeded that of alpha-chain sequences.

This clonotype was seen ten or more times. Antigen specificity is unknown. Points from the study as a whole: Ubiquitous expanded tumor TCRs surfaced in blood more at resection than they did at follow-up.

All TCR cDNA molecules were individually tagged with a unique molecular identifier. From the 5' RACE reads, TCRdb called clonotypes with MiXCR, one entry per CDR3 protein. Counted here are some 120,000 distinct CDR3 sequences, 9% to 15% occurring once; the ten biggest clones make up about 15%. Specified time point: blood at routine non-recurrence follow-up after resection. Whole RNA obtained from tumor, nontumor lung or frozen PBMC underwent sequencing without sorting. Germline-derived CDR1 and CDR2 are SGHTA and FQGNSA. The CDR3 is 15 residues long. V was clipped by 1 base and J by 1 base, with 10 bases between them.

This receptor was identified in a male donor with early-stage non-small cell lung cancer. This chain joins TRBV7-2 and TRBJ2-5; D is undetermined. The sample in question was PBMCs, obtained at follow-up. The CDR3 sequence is CASSLVLRSQETQYF. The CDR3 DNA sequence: TGTGCCAGCAGCTTAGTGTTGCGGAGCCAAGAGACCCAGTACTTC.